These T cell receptor beta chains were read from a single sample in a study of T cell repertoires in cytomegalovirus infection. Each CDR3 protein is one row after TCRdb ran MiXCR on the reads. The sample holds about 180,000 distinct CDR3 sequences, approximately 14% seen once. The sequenced material came from PBMCs. Every receptor here comes from a human donor in good health (CMV status not recorded). Some clones in this sample may be carry-over from other donors' samples. CDR3s include the opening cysteine and the closing phenylalanine or tryptophan. Each record gives: D gene, CDR3 length, V gene, J gene, clone size, CDR3 DNA, CDR3 protein. D genes are given only for firm matches. The size field is filled for only some rows; it gives once, few, many or a size class.

d_call: -
cdr3_length: 15
v_call: TRBV18
j_call: TRBJ2-7
clone_size: -
cdr3_nt: TGTGCCAGCTCACCAGTGTCCGGGAGCGCCCACGAGCAGTACTTC
cdr3_aa: CASSPVSGSAHEQYF

d_call: -
cdr3_length: 14
v_call: TRBV7-2
j_call: TRBJ1-2
clone_size: many
cdr3_nt: TGTGCCAGCAGCTTAATTTGGGGGAACTATGGCTACACCTTC
cdr3_aa: CASSLIWGNYGYTF

d_call: -
cdr3_length: 15
v_call: TRBV4-1
j_call: TRBJ2-3
clone_size: -
cdr3_nt: TGCGCCAGCAGCAAAGAAAGCGGGTCCACAGATACGCAGTATTTT
cdr3_aa: CASSKESGSTDTQYF

d_call: TRBD1
cdr3_length: 15
v_call: TRBV12-3/TRBV12-4
j_call: TRBJ1-4
clone_size: -
cdr3_nt: TGTGCCAGCAGTTTTAGACAGGGCGACTTTGAAAAACTGTTTTTT
cdr3_aa: CASSFRQGDFEKLFF

d_call: -
cdr3_length: 16
v_call: TRBV7-3
j_call: TRBJ1-4
clone_size: -
cdr3_nt: TGTGCCAGCAGCCCAAGAATAGGACAGAAAAATGAAAAACTGTTTTTT
cdr3_aa: CASSPRIGQKNEKLFF

d_call: TRBD1
cdr3_length: 12
v_call: TRBV7-2
j_call: TRBJ2-7
clone_size: many
cdr3_nt: TGTGCCAGCAGCCGCCGGGACAGGGAACCGTACTTC
cdr3_aa: CASSRRDREPYF

d_call: -
cdr3_length: 14
v_call: TRBV7-2
j_call: TRBJ1-3
clone_size: many
cdr3_nt: TGTGCCAGCAGCTTAACGAGCCCCCGGGACACCATATATTTT
cdr3_aa: CASSLTSPRDTIYF

d_call: -
cdr3_length: 13
v_call: TRBV24-1
j_call: TRBJ2-5
clone_size: -
cdr3_nt: TGTGCCACCAGTGATTACGGGGTGGAGACCCAGTACTTC
cdr3_aa: CATSDYGVETQYF

d_call: TRBD2
cdr3_length: 17
v_call: TRBV28
j_call: TRBJ2-1
clone_size: -
cdr3_nt: TGTGCCAGCAGTTTATTCCCTCGGGGCGGGAGTATAGTTGTGCAGTTCTTC
cdr3_aa: CASSLFPRGGSIVVQFF

d_call: -
cdr3_length: 14
v_call: TRBV20-1
j_call: TRBJ2-5
clone_size: -
cdr3_nt: TGCAGTGCTAGAGGGTCTCTAGCTCGGGAGACCCAGTACTTC
cdr3_aa: CSARGSLARETQYF

d_call: TRBD2
cdr3_length: 16
v_call: TRBV10-3
j_call: TRBJ2-1
clone_size: -
cdr3_nt: TGTGCCATCAGTGTTGGGGGTAGCGGGACCTACAATGAGCAGTTCTTC
cdr3_aa: CAISVGGSGTYNEQFF

d_call: -
cdr3_length: 16
v_call: TRBV6-5
j_call: TRBJ1-6
clone_size: -
cdr3_nt: TGTGCCAGCAGTTACTCCCCCAGCTCCTATAATTCACCCCTCCACTTT
cdr3_aa: CASSYSPSSYNSPLHF

d_call: TRBD2
cdr3_length: 16
v_call: TRBV5-1
j_call: TRBJ2-3
clone_size: -
cdr3_nt: TGCGCCAGCAGCTTCAAGGACAGCCAACTAGCGGGAGACATTCCCTTT
cdr3_aa: CASSFKDSQLAGDIPF

d_call: TRBD2
cdr3_length: 14
v_call: TRBV6-6
j_call: TRBJ2-1
clone_size: few
cdr3_nt: TGTGCCAGCAGGTCTAGCGGGATCTACAATGAGCAGTTCTTC
cdr3_aa: CASRSSGIYNEQFF

d_call: -
cdr3_length: 15
v_call: TRBV15
j_call: TRBJ1-1
clone_size: -
cdr3_nt: TGTGCCACCAGCAGGGAAGTTGGGGGGAGCACTGAAGCTTTCTTT
cdr3_aa: CATSREVGGSTEAFF

d_call: -
cdr3_length: 15
v_call: TRBV14
j_call: TRBJ1-1
clone_size: -
cdr3_nt: TGTGCCAGCAGCCAAGATCGACCTCGGGGAACTGAAGCTTTCTTT
cdr3_aa: CASSQDRPRGTEAFF

d_call: TRBD1
cdr3_length: 13
v_call: TRBV29-1
j_call: TRBJ1-3
clone_size: few
cdr3_nt: TGCAGCGTCACAGGGGCTGATGGAAACACCATATATTTT
cdr3_aa: CSVTGADGNTIYF

d_call: -
cdr3_length: 14
v_call: TRBV28
j_call: TRBJ2-7
clone_size: many
cdr3_nt: TGTGCCAGCAGTTTCAGGGTACCTAACCACGAGCAGTACTTC
cdr3_aa: CASSFRVPNHEQYF

d_call: -
cdr3_length: 15
v_call: TRBV28
j_call: TRBJ1-2
clone_size: -
cdr3_nt: TGTGCCAGCAGTATCGGGGAAGTGGTTCGGTATGGCTACACCTTC
cdr3_aa: CASSIGEVVRYGYTF

d_call: -
cdr3_length: 16
v_call: TRBV7-2
j_call: TRBJ1-3
clone_size: many
cdr3_nt: TGTGCCAGCAGCTTAGTTACGGGGGCGCGAGGAAACACCATATATTTT
cdr3_aa: CASSLVTGARGNTIYF

d_call: -
cdr3_length: 13
v_call: TRBV19
j_call: TRBJ1-1
clone_size: many
cdr3_nt: TGTGCCAGTAGTATAGATCTATTATCTGAAGCTTTCTTT
cdr3_aa: CASSIDLLSEAFF

d_call: TRBD2
cdr3_length: 14
v_call: TRBV12-3/TRBV12-4
j_call: TRBJ2-1
clone_size: few
cdr3_nt: TGTGCCAGCAGTCTAGCGGGAGTAGTGGATGAGCAGTTCTTC
cdr3_aa: CASSLAGVVDEQFF

d_call: TRBD2
cdr3_length: 17
v_call: TRBV7-2
j_call: TRBJ2-7
clone_size: -
cdr3_nt: TGTGCCAGCAGCTTAGAGGCGATACAACTAGCGGGGTACGAGCAGTACTTC
cdr3_aa: CASSLEAIQLAGYEQYF

d_call: -
cdr3_length: 18
v_call: TRBV19
j_call: TRBJ2-7
clone_size: many
cdr3_nt: TGTGCCAGTAGTATGGCCAGGGGCCGGGAACATGTCGGGAACGGTCTGTACTTC
cdr3_aa: CASSMARGREHVGNGLYF

d_call: -
cdr3_length: 14
v_call: TRBV7-3
j_call: TRBJ2-6
clone_size: many
cdr3_nt: TGTGCCAGCAGCCCCACCTCTGGGGCCAACGTCCTGACTTTC
cdr3_aa: CASSPTSGANVLTF

d_call: -
cdr3_length: 14
v_call: TRBV7-9
j_call: TRBJ1-1
clone_size: many
cdr3_nt: TGTGCCAGCAGCTTAATGTCAGGGGACACTGAAGCTTTCTTT
cdr3_aa: CASSLMSGDTEAFF

d_call: -
cdr3_length: 13
v_call: TRBV18
j_call: TRBJ2-3
clone_size: few
cdr3_nt: TGTGCCAGCTCAACGGTCCTCACAGATACGCAGTATTTT
cdr3_aa: CASSTVLTDTQYF

d_call: TRBD1
cdr3_length: 18
v_call: TRBV7-2
j_call: TRBJ1-5
clone_size: many
cdr3_nt: TGTGCCAGCAGCTCCCGACAGGGATGGGGAGGGTTCAATCAGCCCCAGCATTTT
cdr3_aa: CASSSRQGWGGFNQPQHF

d_call: -
cdr3_length: 17
v_call: TRBV28
j_call: TRBJ2-2
clone_size: many
cdr3_nt: TGTGCCAGCAGTTTGGGGGCCTCGAGAAGGCGAACCGGGGAGCTGTTTTTT
cdr3_aa: CASSLGASRRRTGELFF

d_call: -
cdr3_length: 14
v_call: TRBV7-2
j_call: TRBJ2-2
clone_size: many
cdr3_nt: TGTGCCAGCAGCCCTAGACAGGAAACCGGGGAGCTGTTTTTT
cdr3_aa: CASSPRQETGELFF

d_call: -
cdr3_length: 15
v_call: TRBV7-9
j_call: TRBJ1-4
clone_size: few
cdr3_nt: TGTGCCAGCAGCCGTCTGGGGGAGGGAGTTGAAAAACTGTTTTTT
cdr3_aa: CASSRLGEGVEKLFF

d_call: TRBD1
cdr3_length: 18
v_call: TRBV28
j_call: TRBJ2-1
clone_size: many
cdr3_nt: TGTGCCAGCAGTTCCATCGCCCGACAGGGGGCGGATGGTGATGAGCAGTTCTTC
cdr3_aa: CASSSIARQGADGDEQFF

d_call: -
cdr3_length: 15
v_call: TRBV5-1
j_call: TRBJ2-3
clone_size: -
cdr3_nt: TGCGCCAGCAGCTTGGACCCGGCAACGACAGATACGCAGTATTTT
cdr3_aa: CASSLDPATTDTQYF

d_call: TRBD1
cdr3_length: 19
v_call: TRBV7-3
j_call: TRBJ1-1
clone_size: -
cdr3_nt: TGTGCCAGCAGCTTACCAGGGACAGGCGCAGGCCTCATGAACACTGAAGCTTTCTTT
cdr3_aa: CASSLPGTGAGLMNTEAFF

d_call: -
cdr3_length: 16
v_call: TRBV3-1
j_call: TRBJ1-3
clone_size: few
cdr3_nt: TGTGCCAGCAGCCAAGCCGGGGGGTACTCTGGAAACACCATATATTTT
cdr3_aa: CASSQAGGYSGNTIYF

d_call: -
cdr3_length: 15
v_call: TRBV2
j_call: TRBJ2-6
clone_size: -
cdr3_nt: TGTGCCAGCAGAGCCGACAGCTCTGGGGCCAACGTCCTGACTTTC
cdr3_aa: CASRADSSGANVLTF

d_call: TRBD2
cdr3_length: 16
v_call: TRBV20-1
j_call: TRBJ2-3
clone_size: few
cdr3_nt: TGCAGTGCTAGTCCCCCTAGCGGGAGGACAGCAGATACGCAGTATTTT
cdr3_aa: CSASPPSGRTADTQYF